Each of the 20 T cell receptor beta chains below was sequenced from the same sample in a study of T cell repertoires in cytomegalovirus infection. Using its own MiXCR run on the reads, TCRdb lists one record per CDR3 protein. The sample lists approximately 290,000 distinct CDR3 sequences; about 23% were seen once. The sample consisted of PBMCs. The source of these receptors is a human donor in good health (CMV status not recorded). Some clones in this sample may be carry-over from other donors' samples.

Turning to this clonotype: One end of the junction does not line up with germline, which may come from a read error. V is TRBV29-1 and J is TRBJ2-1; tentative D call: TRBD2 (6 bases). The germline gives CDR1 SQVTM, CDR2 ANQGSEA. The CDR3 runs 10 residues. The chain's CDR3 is CSVLSGPPAF. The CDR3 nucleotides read TGCAGCGTACTCAGCGGGCCCCCAGCCTTC.

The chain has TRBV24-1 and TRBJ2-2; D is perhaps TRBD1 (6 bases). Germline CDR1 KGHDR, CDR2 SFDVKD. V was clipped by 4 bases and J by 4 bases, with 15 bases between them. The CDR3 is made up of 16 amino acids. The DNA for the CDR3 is TGTGCCACCAGTGACCAGGATGACAGGCCCACCGGGGAGCTGTTTTTT. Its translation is CATSDQDDRPTGELFF.

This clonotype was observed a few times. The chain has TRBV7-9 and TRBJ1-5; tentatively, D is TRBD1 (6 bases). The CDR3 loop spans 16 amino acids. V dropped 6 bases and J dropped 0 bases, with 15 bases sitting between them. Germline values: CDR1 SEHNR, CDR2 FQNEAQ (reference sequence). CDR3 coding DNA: TGTGCCAGCAGTCCTCCTGGACAGCGTAGCAATCAGCCCCAGCATTTT. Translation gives CASSPPGQRSNQPQHF.

The CDR3 nucleotides are TGTGCCAGCAGTTGGGGGCTAGCGGGAGGCCGCGACACAGATACGCAGTATTTT. Protein product: CASSWGLAGGRDTDTQYF. The chain recombines TRBV12-3 or TRBV12-4 with TRBJ2-3, with 11 bases aligning to TRBD2. With V trimmed by 4 bases and J by 2 bases, 11 bases remained unmatched. This CDR3 contains 18 residues.

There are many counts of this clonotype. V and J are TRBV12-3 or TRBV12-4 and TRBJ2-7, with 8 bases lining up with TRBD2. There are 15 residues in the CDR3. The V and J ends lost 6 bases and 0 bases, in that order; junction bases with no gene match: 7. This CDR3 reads CASRSTGTSSYEQYF. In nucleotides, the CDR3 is TGTGCCAGCAGGTCCACTGGGACTAGCTCCTACGAGCAGTACTTC.

CDR3 protein: CSVEGRGTTNTGELFF. In DNA, the CDR3 is TGCAGCGTTGAGGGGCGGGGCACAACGAACACCGGGGAGCTGTTTTTT. V usage is TRBV29-1 and J usage is TRBJ2-2, with a weak D call TRBD2 (6 bases). V was pared by 3 bases and J by 0 bases, with 14 bases between. The CDR3 has 16 residues. CDR1 is SQVTM, CDR2 ANQGSEA, per germline.

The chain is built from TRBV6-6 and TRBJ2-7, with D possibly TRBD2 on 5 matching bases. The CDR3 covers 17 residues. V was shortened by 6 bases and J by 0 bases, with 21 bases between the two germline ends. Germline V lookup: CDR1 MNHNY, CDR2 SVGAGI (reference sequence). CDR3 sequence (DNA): TGTGCCAGCAGCCCCCGGGGAGAGATTCCCCTCTCCTACGAGCAGTACTTC. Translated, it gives CASSPRGEIPLSYEQYF.

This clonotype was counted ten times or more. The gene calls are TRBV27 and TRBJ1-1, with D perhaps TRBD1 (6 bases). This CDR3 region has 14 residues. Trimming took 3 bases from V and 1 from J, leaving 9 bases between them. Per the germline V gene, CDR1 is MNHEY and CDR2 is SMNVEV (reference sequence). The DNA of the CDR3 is TGTGCCAGCAGTTTTTGGGGGGCGAACACTGAAGCTTTCTTT. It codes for CASSFWGANTEAFF.

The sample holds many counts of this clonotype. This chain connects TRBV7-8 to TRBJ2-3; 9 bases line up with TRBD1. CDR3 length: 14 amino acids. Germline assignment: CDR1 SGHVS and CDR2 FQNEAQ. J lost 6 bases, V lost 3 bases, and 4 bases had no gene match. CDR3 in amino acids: CASSLDRGADTQYF. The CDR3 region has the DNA TGTGCCAGCAGCTTGGACAGGGGAGCGGATACGCAGTATTTT.

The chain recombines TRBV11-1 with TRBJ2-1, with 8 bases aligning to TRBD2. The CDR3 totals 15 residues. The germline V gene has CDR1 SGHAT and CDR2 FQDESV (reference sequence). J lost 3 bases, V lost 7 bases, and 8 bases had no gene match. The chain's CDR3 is CASTLTAGDYNEQFF. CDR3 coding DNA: TGTGCCAGCACTTTGACAGCGGGGGACTACAATGAGCAGTTCTTC.

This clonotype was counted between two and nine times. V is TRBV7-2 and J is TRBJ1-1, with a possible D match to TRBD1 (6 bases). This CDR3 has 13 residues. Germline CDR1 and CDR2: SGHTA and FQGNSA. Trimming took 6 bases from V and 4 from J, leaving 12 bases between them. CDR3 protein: CASSPLRGTEAFF. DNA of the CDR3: TGTGCCAGCAGTCCCCTCAGGGGCACTGAAGCTTTCTTT.

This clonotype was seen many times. DNA for the CDR3: TGCGCCAGCAGCACAGGACTAGCGGGAGGGAACAATGAGCAGTTCTTC. Its protein is CASSTGLAGGNNEQFF. The genes are TRBV5-1 and TRBJ2-1; 15 bases fit TRBD2. V shed 4 bases, J shed 5 bases, and the junction held 4 bases outside the gene matches. Germline CDR1 reads SGHRS; CDR2 reads YFSETQ. The CDR3 is made up of 16 amino acids.

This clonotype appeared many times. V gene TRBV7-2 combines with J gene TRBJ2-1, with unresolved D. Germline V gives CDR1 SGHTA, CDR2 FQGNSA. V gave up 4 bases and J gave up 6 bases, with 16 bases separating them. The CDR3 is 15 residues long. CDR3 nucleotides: TGTGCCAGCAGCTCACGTCCCGGCGTCGCCAATGAGCAGTTCTTC. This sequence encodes CASSSRPGVANEQFF.

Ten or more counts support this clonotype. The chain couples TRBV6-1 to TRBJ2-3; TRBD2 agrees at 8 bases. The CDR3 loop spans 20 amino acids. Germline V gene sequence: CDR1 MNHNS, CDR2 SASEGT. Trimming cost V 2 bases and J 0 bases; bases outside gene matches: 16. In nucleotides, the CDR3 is TGTGCCAGCAGTGAATGGGGGGCGGGGGGCCAGATAAGCAGCACAGATACGCAGTATTTT. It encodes CASSEWGAGGQISSTDTQYF.

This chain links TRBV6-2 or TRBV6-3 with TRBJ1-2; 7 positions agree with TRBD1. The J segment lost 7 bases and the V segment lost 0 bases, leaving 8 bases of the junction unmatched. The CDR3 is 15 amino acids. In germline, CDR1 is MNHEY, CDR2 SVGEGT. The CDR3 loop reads CASSYSIDRASGYTF. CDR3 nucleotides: TGTGCCAGCAGTTACTCGATCGACAGGGCTTCTGGCTACACCTTC.

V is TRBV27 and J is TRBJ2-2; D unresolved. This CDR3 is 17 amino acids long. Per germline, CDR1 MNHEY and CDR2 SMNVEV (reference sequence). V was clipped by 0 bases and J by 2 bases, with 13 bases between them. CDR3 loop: CASSLSPAKFNTGELFF. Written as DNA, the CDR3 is TGTGCCAGCAGTTTATCCCCCGCGAAGTTTAACACCGGGGAGCTGTTTTTT.

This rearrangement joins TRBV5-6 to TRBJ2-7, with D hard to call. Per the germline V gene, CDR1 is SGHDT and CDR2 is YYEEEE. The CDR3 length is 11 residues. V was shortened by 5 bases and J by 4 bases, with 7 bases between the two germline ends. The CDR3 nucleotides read TGTGCCAGCAGAGGTCTTTACGAGCAGTACTTC. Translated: CASRGLYEQYF.

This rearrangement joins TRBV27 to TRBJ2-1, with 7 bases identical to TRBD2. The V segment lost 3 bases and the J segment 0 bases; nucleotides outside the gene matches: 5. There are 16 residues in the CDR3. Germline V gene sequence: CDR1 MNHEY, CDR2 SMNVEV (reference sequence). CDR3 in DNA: TGTGCCAGCAGTTTCCCGGGGGGTTTCTCCTACAATGAGCAGTTCTTC. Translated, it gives CASSFPGGFSYNEQFF.

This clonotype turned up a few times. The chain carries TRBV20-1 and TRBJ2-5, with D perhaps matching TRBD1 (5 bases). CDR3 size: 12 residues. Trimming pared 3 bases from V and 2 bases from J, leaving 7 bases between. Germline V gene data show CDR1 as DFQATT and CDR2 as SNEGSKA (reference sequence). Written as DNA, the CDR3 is TGCAGTGCTAGTCCAGGGCAAGAGACCCAGTACTTC. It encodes CSASPGQETQYF.

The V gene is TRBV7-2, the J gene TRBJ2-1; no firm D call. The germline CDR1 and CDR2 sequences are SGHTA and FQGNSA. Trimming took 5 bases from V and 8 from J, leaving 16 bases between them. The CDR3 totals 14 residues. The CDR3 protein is CASSPKTQVDEQFF. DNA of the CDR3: TGTGCCAGCAGCCCGAAGACCCAGGTGGATGAGCAGTTCTTC.